This T cell receptor (beta chain) was found in a study of cytomegalovirus exposure and HLA in healthy donors. The PCR made use of 60 Vbeta and 13 Jbeta primers. Produced via immunoSEQ multiplex PCR; TCRdb's table is partial and in-frame only. The data show some 170,000 clones, 81% seen once. CDR1 MDHEN and CDR2 SYDVKM come from the germline V gene. V was cut by 5 bases and J by 5 bases, with 18 bases left in between. The CDR3 length is 15 residues. The sample was PBMCs. The V and J genes are TRBV28 and TRBJ1-2, with a tentative D call TRBD1 (6 bases). This receptor was identified in a woman aged 25 to 39 in good health and CMV-seronegative. CDR3 DNA: TGTGCCAGCAGTCAACATAGCGACAGGAGGTATGGCTACACCTTC. Translation: CASSQHSDRRYGYTF.